Listed below are T cell receptor beta chains from one sample, sequenced in a study of regulatory T cells in long-lasting Graves disease. MiXCR, run by TCRdb on the multiplex PCR reads, gives a single entry per CDR3 protein. Among about 540,000 distinct CDR3 sequences listed, approximately 13% were seen once. The data also belong to a second study, concerning T cells in Graves' hyperthyroidism and ophthalmopathy.

The material was peripheral blood mononuclear cells (PBMCs), obtained at new diagnosis, from a patient treated with antithyroid drugs. The receptors were sampled from a young man with Graves disease. Each CDR3 is given with its conserved first and last residue. Fields, in order: D gene, J gene, clone size, V gene, CDR3 protein, CDR3 DNA. The D gene is left open where the match is weak. Only part of the rows carry a size: once, few, many, or a class if the clone is expanded.

>.|TRBJ1-1|.|TRBV6-5
CASSSRGENTEAFF
TGTGCCAGCAGTTCTAGGGGGGAGAACACTGAAGCTTTCTTT
>.|TRBJ2-7|many|TRBV20-1
CSASGIGLSYEQYF
TGCAGTGCTAGTGGGATAGGTCTCTCCTACGAGCAGTACTTC
>.|TRBJ1-3|.|TRBV18
CGSSPSTISGNTIYF
TGTGGCAGCTCACCATCAACGATCTCTGGAAACACCATATATTTT
>TRBD1|TRBJ2-3|many|TRBV2
CASSTGTGISTDTQYF
TGTGCCAGCAGTACCGGGACAGGGATCAGCACAGATACGCAGTATTTT
>.|TRBJ2-1|few|TRBV5-1
CASSAGLTNNEQFF
TGCGCCAGCAGCGCTGGACTCACTAACAATGAGCAGTTCTTC
>.|TRBJ2-3|many|TRBV6-1
CASSDGSTDTQYF
TGTGCCAGCAGTGACGGGAGCACAGATACGCAGTATTTT
>.|TRBJ2-1|few|TRBV4-2
CASSQVEDEQFF
TGTGCCAGCAGCCAAGTAGAGGATGAGCAGTTCTTC
>.|TRBJ2-7|many|TRBV2
CASSERTILSYEQYF
TGTGCCAGCAGTGAAAGGACTATCCTTTCCTACGAGCAGTACTTC
>TRBD1|TRBJ2-2|.|TRBV12-3/TRBV12-4
CASSLRGGDGELFF
TGTGCCAGCAGTTTAAGAGGGGGCGACGGGGAGCTGTTTTTT
>TRBD2|TRBJ2-2|many|TRBV30
CAWSTASGNTGELFF
TGTGCCTGGAGTACGGCTAGCGGCAACACCGGGGAGCTGTTTTTT
>TRBD2|TRBJ2-1|many|TRBV11-1
CASSSLAGHNEQFF
TGTGCCAGCAGCTCCCTAGCGGGGCACAATGAGCAGTTCTTC
>.|TRBJ2-7|many|TRBV15
CATSQSLGTYEQYF
TGTGCCACCAGTCAGTCGCTCGGAACCTACGAGCAGTACTTC
>.|TRBJ2-3|many|TRBV27
CASLKALGTSTDTQYF
TGTGCCAGCCTAAAGGCCCTGGGCACTAGCACAGATACGCAGTATTTT
>.|TRBJ2-2|.|TRBV24-1
CATSPVGGIGELFF
TGTGCCACCAGTCCCGTCGGCGGGATCGGGGAGCTGTTTTTT
>.|TRBJ2-3|.|TRBV19
CASSTNLGDTQYF
TGTGCCAGTAGTACAAACTTAGGAGATACGCAGTATTTT
>.|TRBJ2-7|many|TRBV3-1
CASSQEVEGYEQYF
TGTGCCAGCAGCCAAGAGGTCGAGGGCTACGAGCAGTACTTC
>.|TRBJ1-2|few|TRBV18
CASSPPVNFANYGYTF
TGTGCCAGCTCACCACCGGTAAACTTTGCTAACTATGGCTACACCTTC
>TRBD1|TRBJ1-5|many|TRBV28
CASSPSWQGAQPQHF
TGTGCCAGCAGCCCGAGTTGGCAGGGGGCTCAGCCCCAGCATTTT
>.|TRBJ1-2|many|TRBV6-1
CASSEDSLAGYTF
TGTGCCAGCAGTGAAGACAGTCTTGCTGGCTACACCTTC
>.|TRBJ2-7|many|TRBV12-3/TRBV12-4
CASSFKGLSYEQYF
TGTGCCAGCAGTTTTAAAGGGCTCTCCTACGAGCAGTACTTC
>.|TRBJ1-2|many|TRBV29-1
CSVGRQRDYGYTF
TGCAGCGTCGGACGGCAAAGAGACTATGGCTACACCTTC
>.|TRBJ2-1|many|TRBV12-3/TRBV12-4
CASTAFGAGRSYNEQFF
TGTGCCAGCACCGCCTTTGGTGCGGGGAGGTCCTACAATGAGCAGTTCTTC
>.|TRBJ2-7|few|TRBV10-2
CAIPGPGQYF
TGCGCCATCCCAGGGCCAGGGCAGTACTTC
>TRBD1|TRBJ2-7|.|TRBV29-1
CSVGDRGTTYEQYF
TGCAGCGTTGGGGACAGGGGTACTACCTACGAGCAGTACTTC
>.|TRBJ1-1|many|TRBV12-3/TRBV12-4
CASSLASHNTEAFF
TGTGCCAGCAGTTTAGCGTCGCACAACACTGAAGCTTTCTTT
>.|TRBJ1-1|few|TRBV9
CASSQFSGLMNTEAFF
TGTGCCAGCAGCCAATTCTCCGGACTGATGAACACTGAAGCTTTCTTT
>TRBD1|TRBJ1-4|.|TRBV6-5
CASSYSSGTGIDGTELFF
TGTGCCAGCAGTTACTCTTCGGGGACAGGTATCGACGGGACAGAACTGTTTTTT
>TRBD1|TRBJ1-5|.|TRBV10-3
CAISGNRGTNQPQHF
TGTGCCATCAGTGGAAACAGGGGCACCAATCAGCCCCAGCATTTT
>.|TRBJ2-5|many|TRBV6-2/TRBV6-3
CASSPRPWETQYF
TGTGCCAGCAGTCCGCGCCCTTGGGAGACCCAGTACTTC
>TRBD2|TRBJ2-1|many|TRBV12-3/TRBV12-4
CASSSLAGAWNEQFF
TGTGCCAGCAGTTCTCTAGCGGGAGCCTGGAATGAGCAGTTCTTC
>.|TRBJ2-3|many|TRBV6-1
CASGDLDTQYF
TGTGCCAGCGGGGACCTGGATACGCAGTATTTT
>.|TRBJ2-1|many|TRBV24-1
CATSDWQERNEQFF
TGTGCCACCAGTGATTGGCAGGAGCGCAATGAGCAGTTCTTC
>.|TRBJ1-4|.|TRBV7-9
CASSLTGKKEKLFF
TGTGCCAGCAGCTTAACAGGGAAGAAGGAAAAACTGTTTTTT
>TRBD1|TRBJ1-1|.|TRBV18
CASSPGQVVEAFF
TGTGCCAGCTCACCGGGACAGGTCGTTGAAGCTTTCTTT
>.|TRBJ1-1|many|TRBV7-2
CASSLAGGLNTEAFF
TGTGCCAGCAGCTTAGCGGGCGGCCTGAACACTGAAGCTTTCTTT
>.|TRBJ1-1|many|TRBV29-1
CSVEAGGVTEAFF
TGCAGCGTTGAAGCCGGGGGTGTCACTGAAGCTTTCTTT
>.|TRBJ2-7|many|TRBV10-3
CAISDPASGGSTYEQYF
TGTGCCATCAGTGATCCCGCATCGGGCGGGTCTACCTACGAGCAGTACTTC
>TRBD1|TRBJ1-2|many|TRBV6-2/TRBV6-3
CASSYSRPGQANYGYTF
TGTGCCAGCAGTTACTCACGCCCGGGACAGGCTAACTATGGCTACACCTTC
>.|TRBJ2-7|many|TRBV3-1
CASSQDLGETYEQYF
TGTGCCAGCAGCCAAGATCTGGGGGAGACCTACGAGCAGTACTTC
>TRBD1|TRBJ1-2|many|TRBV6-1
CASRPQQGLSQGYTF
TGTGCCAGCAGACCCCAACAGGGGCTTTCACAAGGCTACACCTTC
>.|TRBJ1-6|.|TRBV5-4
CASSLLRDAKPLHF
TGTGCCAGCAGCTTGTTAAGGGATGCGAAGCCCCTCCACTTT
>.|TRBJ1-5|many|TRBV10-3
CAISEGEGLGQPQHF
TGTGCCATCAGTGAGGGAGAGGGGCTCGGTCAGCCCCAGCATTTT
>TRBD2|TRBJ2-3|many|TRBV27
CASSIAGASDTQYF
TGTGCCAGCAGCATAGCGGGAGCGTCTGATACGCAGTATTTT
>.|TRBJ2-4|.|TRBV30
CAWSGGERGIQYF
TGTGCCTGGAGTGGAGGGGAGAGGGGCATTCAGTACTTC
>TRBD2|TRBJ2-1|few|TRBV5-1
CASSLVETSLLGGQFF
TGCGCCAGCAGCTTGGTTGAGACTAGCTTGCTGGGGGGACAGTTCTTC
>.|TRBJ2-3|few|TRBV6-2/TRBV6-3
CASSARVLDTQYF
TGTGCCAGCAGTGCCCGGGTTCTGGATACGCAGTATTTT